The 15 T cell receptor beta chains below were found in one sample sequenced in a study of blood T cell repertoires in COVID-19. TCRdb's table, derived via immunoSEQ multiplex PCR, lists solely in-frame clones and lacks some. The sample lists 250,000 to 350,000 clones; approximately 85% were seen once. The specimen sequenced was PBMCs or T cells enriched from blood (not recorded which). Receptor source: a woman in her thirties who had recovered from COVID-19.

The chain recombines TRBV19 with TRBJ1-2; TRBD1 agrees at 7 bases. J gave up 2 bases and V 3 bases, and 3 bases lay outside the gene matches. The CDR3 consists of 14 residues. Germline loops: CDR1 LNHDA, CDR2 SQIVND (reference sequence). CDR3 DNA: TGTGCCAGTAGTATCCAGACAGGGAACTATGGCTACACCTTC. Protein product: CASSIQTGNYGYTF.

This clone was detected a few times. The rearrangement joins TRBV6-5 to TRBJ1-1; 12 bases agree with TRBD1. The trim removed 4 bases at V and 5 bases at J, leaving 8 bases unmatched. Germline CDR1 MNHEY, CDR2 SVGAGI. This CDR3 region has 16 residues. The CDR3 DNA is TGTGCCAGCAGTTGGGGGACAGGGGGCGGAGGGACTGAAGCTTTCTTT. Translation gives CASSWGTGGGGTEAFF.

This rearrangement joins TRBV24-1 to TRBJ2-2, with 8 nucleotides matching TRBD2. The germline CDR1 and CDR2 sequences are KGHDR and SFDVKD. The CDR3 covers 15 residues. The V gene end was trimmed by 10 bases and the J gene end by 0 bases; junction bases not matched to a gene: 6. CDR3: CATDSGLANTGELFF. The DNA for the CDR3 is TGTGCCACTGACTCGGGACTAGCGAACACCGGGGAGCTGTTTTTT.

V and J are TRBV6-1 and TRBJ1-2; D not resolved. CDR3 length equals 16 residues. Looked up from germline, CDR1 is MNHNS and CDR2 is SASEGT. Trimming stripped 0 bases from V and 1 base from J, with 12 bases between. In DNA form, the CDR3 reads TGTGCCAGCAGTGAAGCGTCGAGGGATTTTAACTATGGCTACACCTTC. It specifies CASSEASRDFNYGYTF.

The chain links TRBV9 to TRBJ2-3; 8 bases align to TRBD2. V lost 2 bases, J lost 2 bases, and 4 bases stayed unmatched. There are 15 residues in the CDR3. Germline V gene lookup returns CDR1 SGDLS and CDR2 YYNGEE. CDR3 sequence: CASSVRAGATDTQYF. The CDR3 region has the DNA TGTGCCAGCAGCGTTAGAGCGGGGGCCACAGATACGCAGTATTTT.

This sequence joins TRBV15 and TRBJ1-4, with D possibly TRBD1 on 5 matching bases. V gave up 5 bases and J gave up 0 bases, with 16 bases separating them. Germline loops: CDR1 LNHNV, CDR2 YYDKDF (reference sequence). The CDR3 runs 17 residues. In DNA, the CDR3 is TGTGCCACCAGCCGCAGGGCTCAATTTGCAACTAATGAAAAACTGTTTTTT. Translation gives CATSRRAQFATNEKLFF.

The V call is TRBV15, the J call TRBJ2-3, with D unclear. V was clipped by 0 bases and J by 2 bases, with 12 bases between them. The CDR3 runs to 16 residues. The germline CDR1 and CDR2 sequences are LNHNV and YYDKDF (reference sequence). The CDR3 region is CATSREKRAHTDTQYF. The CDR3 DNA is TGTGCCACCAGCAGAGAGAAGCGTGCCCACACAGATACGCAGTATTTT.

The V gene is TRBV19, the J gene TRBJ1-5; TRBD1 might be the D (5 bases). The germline CDR1 and CDR2 sequences are LNHDA and SQIVND (reference sequence). V was trimmed by 6 bases and J by 0 bases, leaving 9 bases between them. The CDR3 length is 14 residues. In DNA, the CDR3 is TGTGCCAGTAGCATACAGGCTAGCAATCAGCCCCAGCATTTT. Protein: CASSIQASNQPQHF. The whole variable domain, remainder taken from reference TRBV19 and TRBJ1-5, is DGGITQSPKYLFRKEGQNVTLSCEQNLNHDAMYWYRQDPGQGLRLIYYSQIVNDFQKGDIAEGYSVSREKKESFPLTVTSAQKNPTAFYLCASSIQASNQPQHFGDGTRLSIL.

The table lists this clone with many counts. V gene TRBV27 combines with J gene TRBJ1-2; D uncertain. Trimming shortened V by 0 bases and J by 8 bases, and 16 bases separated the two germline ends. CDR1 and CDR2 (germline): MNHEY, SMNVEV (reference sequence). The length of the CDR3 is 15 residues. DNA for the CDR3: TGTGCCAGCAGTTTATCCCGTGCGGGGAGTAGAGGCTACACCTTC. It encodes CASSLSRAGSRGYTF.

This clone was seen once. CDR3 sequence (DNA): TGTGCCTGGAGTGTAATAAGAAGCCACTATGGCTACACCTTC. This translates into CAWSVIRSHYGYTF. The chain carries TRBV30 and TRBJ1-2, with D uncertain. The CDR3 runs to 14 residues. The germline gives CDR1 GTSNPN, CDR2 SVGIG (reference sequence). V lost 0 bases and J lost 3, with 11 bases in between.

The chain has TRBV28 and TRBJ1-6, with D uncertain. Trimming pared 8 bases from V and 7 bases from J, leaving 18 bases between. The CDR3 sequence is 15 residues long. Germline V gives CDR1 MDHEN, CDR2 SYDVKM. CDR3 nucleotides: TGTGCCAGCCATGCGGGAACCGGGGAAAATTCACCCCTCCACTTT. It encodes CASHAGTGENSPLHF. The variable domain in full, with the rest retrieved from reference TRBV28 and TRBJ1-6, is DVKVTQSSRYLVKRTGEKVFLECVQDMDHENMFWYRQDPGLGLRLIYFSYDVKMKEKGDIPEGYSVSREKKERFSLILESASTNQTSMYLCASHAGTGENSPLHFGNGTRLTVT.

The genes are TRBV16 and TRBJ1-3; D remains unclear. With 4 bases removed from V and 3 bases from J, the gap between germline ends came to 13 bases. Germline V gene lookup returns CDR1 KGHSY and CDR2 FQNENV. The CDR3 consists of 15 residues. As DNA, the CDR3 is TGTGCCAGCAGCCGGCGGGCAGGCGGTGGAAACACCATATATTTT. Translation gives CASSRRAGGGNTIYF.

The chain combines TRBV19 with TRBJ2-2; 8 nucleotides line up with TRBD1. The CDR3 loop spans 18 amino acids. Trimming removed 4 bases from V and 3 bases from J; junction bases left unmatched: 13. The germline V gene encodes CDR1 LNHDA and CDR2 SQIVND (reference sequence). The CDR3 sequence is CASSRRNRGNVDTGELFF. The CDR3 DNA is TGTGCCAGTAGTAGAAGGAACAGGGGGAATGTTGACACCGGGGAGCTGTTTTTT.

The chain has TRBV28 and TRBJ2-1; D possibly corresponds to TRBD2 (7 bases). The V gene lost 5 bases and the J gene lost 7 bases, with 27 bases spanning the gap. Germline values: CDR1 MDHEN, CDR2 SYDVKM. The CDR3 length is 18 residues. DNA for the CDR3: TGTGCCAGCAGTCACTCCCTGCGAGGGGGGGCAAAGGTGAATGAGCAGTTCTTC. Its translation: CASSHSLRGGAKVNEQFF.

The chain combines TRBV18 with TRBJ1-2; 10 nucleotides align to TRBD1. There are 15 residues in the CDR3. Trimming at V came to 3 bases and at J to 7 bases, leaving 8 bases not matched to a gene. The germline gives CDR1 KGHSH, CDR2 LQKENI. CDR3 region: CASSPYDRGLTGYTF. Here the CDR3 DNA reads TGTGCCAGCTCACCTTATGACAGGGGGCTAACTGGCTACACCTTC.